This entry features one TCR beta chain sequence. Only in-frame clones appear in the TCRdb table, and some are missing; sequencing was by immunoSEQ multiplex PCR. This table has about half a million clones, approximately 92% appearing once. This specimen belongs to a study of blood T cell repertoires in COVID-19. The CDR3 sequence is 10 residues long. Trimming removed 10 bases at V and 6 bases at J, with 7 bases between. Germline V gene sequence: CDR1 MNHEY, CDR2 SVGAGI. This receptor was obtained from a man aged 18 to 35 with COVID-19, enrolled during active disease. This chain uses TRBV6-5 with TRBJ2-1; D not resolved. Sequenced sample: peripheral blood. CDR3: CATLLNEQFF. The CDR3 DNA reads TGTGCCACCCTTCTCAATGAGCAGTTCTTC.